These 10 T cell receptor beta chains came from one sample sequenced in a study of cytotoxic CD8 clonotypes in ibrutinib-treated CLL. Assay used: immunoSEQ multiplex PCR; TCRdb lists only in-frame clones, some missing. The sample includes 150,000 to 200,000 clones, 81% of them seen just once. The starting material was PBMCs, obtained after 12 months of ibrutinib treatment. The receptors come from a human donor with chronic lymphocytic leukemia.

The rearrangement links TRBV28 to TRBJ2-4; 7 bases are a match to TRBD1. Germline V gene sequence: CDR1 MDHEN, CDR2 SYDVKM. CDR3 size: 14 residues. V was pared by 4 bases and J by 4 bases, with 4 bases of the junction left unmatched. CDR3: CASSSDRSKNIQYF. For the CDR3, the DNA is TGTGCCAGCAGTTCGGACAGGTCTAAAAACATTCAGTACTTC.

This chain links TRBV28 with TRBJ2-2; 8 positions match TRBD1. Germline CDR1 is MDHEN and CDR2 is SYDVKM. The V gene end was trimmed by 5 bases and the J gene end by 1 base; junction bases not matched to a gene: 12. There are 18 residues in the CDR3. This CDR3 is CASSPGFRGRGNTGELFF. The CDR3 coding sequence is TGTGCCAGCAGTCCCGGATTCAGGGGGCGGGGGAACACCGGGGAGCTGTTTTTT.

The V gene is TRBV5-4, the J gene TRBJ1-1; D gene ambiguous. Germline loops: CDR1 SGHNT, CDR2 YYREEE (reference sequence). The CDR3 extends over 14 amino acids. Trimming cost V 0 bases and J 1 base, with 7 bases left between them. CDR3 protein: CASSLETGNTEAFF. As DNA, the CDR3 is TGTGCCAGCAGCTTGGAGACGGGGAACACTGAAGCTTTCTTT.

The chain combines TRBV19 with TRBJ1-2; D is unresolved. The CDR3 covers 13 residues. Germline V gene sequence: CDR1 LNHDA, CDR2 SQIVND (reference sequence). V was shortened by 3 bases and J by 3 bases, with 8 bases between the two germline ends. The DNA for the CDR3 is TGTGCCAGTAGTATCTCCACGGACTATGGCTACACCTTC. The encoded protein is CASSISTDYGYTF.

The chain employs TRBV5-1 and TRBJ1-2, with a possible D match to TRBD1 (6 bases). Trimming removed 2 bases from V and 4 bases from J, with 15 bases in between. The germline V gene encodes CDR1 SGHRS and CDR2 YFSETQ. There are 15 residues in the CDR3. CDR3 sequence: CASSLTGPPGYGYTF. The CDR3 nucleotides are TGCGCCAGCAGCTTAACAGGGCCGCCCGGCTATGGCTACACCTTC.

The rearrangement uses TRBV6-1 and TRBJ2-7, with D perhaps matching TRBD2 (5 bases). This CDR3 is 13 amino acids long. The V gene's germline CDR1 is MNHNS and CDR2 SASEGT. V was trimmed by 7 bases and J by 5 bases, leaving 15 bases between them. This CDR3 is CASKGLLAHEQYF. For the CDR3, the DNA is TGTGCCAGCAAAGGACTCTTAGCCCACGAGCAGTACTTC.

The CDR3 spells CASSAAQVDSPLHF. DNA of the CDR3: TGTGCCAGCAGTGCGGCGCAGGTTGATTCACCCCTCCACTTT. V usage is TRBV28 and J usage is TRBJ1-6, with D unclear. The germline V gene has CDR1 MDHEN and CDR2 SYDVKM. This CDR3 is 14 amino acids long. The V end was cut by 5 bases, the J end by 8 bases, with 13 bases between. Full variable domain (missing parts from reference TRBV28 and TRBJ1-6): DVKVTQSSRYLVKRTGEKVFLECVQDMDHENMFWYRQDPGLGLRLIYFSYDVKMKEKGDIPEGYSVSREKKERFSLILESASTNQTSMYLCASSAAQVDSPLHFGNGTRLTVT.

The genes are TRBV28 and TRBJ2-7; 14 bases line up with TRBD2. CDR3 length: 18 residues. V trimming: 6 bases; J trimming: 6 bases; junction bases outside the gene matches: 16. Germline values: CDR1 MDHEN, CDR2 SYDVKM. The CDR3 loop is CASSPGTSGSLYLLEQYF. In nucleotides, the CDR3 is TGTGCCAGCAGCCCCGGGACTAGCGGGAGCCTCTACCTACTCGAGCAGTACTTC.

The chain has TRBV5-1 and TRBJ1-5; weak D call: TRBD1 (5 bases). This CDR3 spans 16 amino acids. Trimming shortened V by 3 bases and J by 9 bases, and 22 bases separated the two germline ends. Germline loops: CDR1 SGHRS, CDR2 YFSETQ. The CDR3, as DNA: TGCGCCAGCAGCTCAGGGACTAGCGGCGCCGCGGGGCCCCAGCATTTT. It codes for CASSSGTSGAAGPQHF.

The chain combines TRBV27 with TRBJ1-2, with unresolved D. The V end was cut by 3 bases, the J end by 1 base, with 6 bases between. This CDR3 contains 13 residues. CDR1 is MNHEY and CDR2 is SMNVEV in the germline V gene (reference sequence). CDR3 nucleotides: TGTGCCAGCAGTTTCTGGGTTAACTATGGCTACACCTTC. This gives the protein CASSFWVNYGYTF.